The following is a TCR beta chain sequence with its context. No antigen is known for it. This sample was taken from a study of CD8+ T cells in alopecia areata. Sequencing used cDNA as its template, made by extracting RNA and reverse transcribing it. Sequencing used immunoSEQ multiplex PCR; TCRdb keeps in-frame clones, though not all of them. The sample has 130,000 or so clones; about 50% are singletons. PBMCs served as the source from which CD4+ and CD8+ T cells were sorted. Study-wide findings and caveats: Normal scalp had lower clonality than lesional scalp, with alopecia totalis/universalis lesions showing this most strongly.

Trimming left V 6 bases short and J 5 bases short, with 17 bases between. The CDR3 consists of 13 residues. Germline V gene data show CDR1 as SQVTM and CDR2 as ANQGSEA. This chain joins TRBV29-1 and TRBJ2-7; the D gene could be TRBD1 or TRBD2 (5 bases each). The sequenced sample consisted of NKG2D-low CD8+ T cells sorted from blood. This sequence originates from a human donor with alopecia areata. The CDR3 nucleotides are TGCAGCGTGGGACCGCCGATGGTCCACGAGCAGTACTTC. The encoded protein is CSVGPPMVHEQYF.